This T cell receptor beta chain emerged from a study of cytomegalovirus exposure and HLA in healthy donors. Study results and caveats: Reportedly, fewer N-insertions than the approximately 610-donor mean appeared in an Asian-associated ancestry cluster in a later analysis. Trimming of TCR beta V- and J-genes showed a link, identified in a later analysis, to a missense DCLRE1C variant.

On this clone: Its antigen is unknown.

In the PCR, 60 Vbeta and 13 Jbeta primers were used. Data came from immunoSEQ multiplex PCR; TCRdb stores just in-frame clones and leaves some out. This table has over 75,000 clones, 82% appearing once. The material sequenced was PBMCs. This receptor was identified in a man younger than 45 in good health and CMV-seropositive.

In nucleotides, the CDR3 is TGTGCCAGCAGCTTTCTCCTGGGGCGCGGCTATGGCTACACCTTC. Its protein product is CASSFLLGRGYGYTF. The V gene is TRBV7-2, the J gene TRBJ1-2, with D perhaps TRBD1 (5 bases). The CDR3 spans 15 residues. CDR1 is SGHTA, CDR2 FQGNSA, per germline. Trimming took 3 bases from V and 4 from J, leaving 15 bases between them.